These 27 T cell receptor beta chains were all obtained from the same sample, sequenced in a study of blood T cells in healthy people across ages (dated by TCRdb to between 2014 and 2017). Preparation of the library involved 5' RACE. The listed sequencing device is Illumina HiSeq 2500. A second PCR of roughly 6 to 11 cycles was run with a J-beta primer mix and a sample-barcoded 5' primer. TCRdb trimmed public reads at Q25 via fastp, called clones via MiXCR and kept in-frame beta chains. Every distinct CDR3 protein forms one entry, paired with its most common genes and DNA. The sample profile shows approximately 580,000 distinct CDR3 sequences; around 24% of them were found once. The ten top clones hold roughly 9% of the sample. Separately, the same data were catalogued under a study of T cells of mothers and their children.

The material sequenced was blood. These receptors all stem from a boy aged 5-17 years in good health.

The chain recombines TRBV20-1 with TRBJ2-5; D gene ambiguous. In germline, CDR1 is DFQATT, CDR2 SNEGSKA (reference sequence). The V gene lost 3 bases and the J gene lost 1 base, with 6 bases spanning the gap. The CDR3 is made up of 12 amino acids. Here the CDR3 reads CSARPGQETQYF. The CDR3 bases are TGCAGTGCTAGGCCAGGCCAAGAGACCCAGTACTTC.

At least ten counts were recorded for this clonotype. At one of its ends the junction is not consistent with the germline gene, which may arise from a read error. The chain couples TRBV7-7 to TRBJ2-1; D perhaps matches TRBD1 (6 bases). CDR1 and CDR2 (germline): SSHAT, FNYEAQ (reference sequence). There are 15 residues in the CDR3. Written as DNA, the CDR3 is TGTGCTAGCAGCCCCACAGGGCGTTCCTACAATGAGCAGTTCTTC. Amino acids: CASSPTGRSYNEQFF. Using reference TRBV7-7 and TRBJ2-1 for the parts outside the CDR3, the full variable domain is GAGVSQSPRYKVTKRGQDVTLRCDPISSHATLYWYQQALGQGPEFLTYFNYEAQPDKSGLPSDRFSAERPEGSISTLTIQRTEQRDSAMYRCASSPTGRSYNEQFFGPGTRLTVL.

This chain joins TRBV4-1 and TRBJ2-5; 11 bases are a match to TRBD2. CDR3 size: 16 residues. J was trimmed by 1 base and V by 3 bases; bases with no gene match: 4. Germline V CDR1 and CDR2: MGHRA, YSYEKL. The CDR3 DNA reads TGCGCCAGCAGCCAGAAGACTAGCGGGATCCAAGAGACCCAGTACTTC. Its protein is CASSQKTSGIQETQYF.

The chain links TRBV20-1 to TRBJ1-2; 8 bases match TRBD1. The CDR3 covers 15 residues. Trimming removed 1 base from V and 4 bases from J; junction bases left unmatched: 8. The germline CDR1 and CDR2 sequences are DFQATT and SNEGSKA (reference sequence). The chain's CDR3 is CSARVLQGGVYGYTF. The CDR3 DNA reads TGCAGTGCTAGAGTTCTACAGGGGGGAGTCTATGGCTACACCTTC.

Only a few counts were recorded for this clonotype. The gene calls are TRBV7-2 and TRBJ2-5; 13 bases map to TRBD2. Germline CDR1 and CDR2: SGHTA and FQGNSA. With V trimmed by 1 base and J by 5 bases, 10 bases remained unmatched. This CDR3 contains 18 residues. In DNA, the CDR3 is TGTGCCAGCAGCTTAGAGCTGACTAGCGGGAGGACGGGGGAGACCCAGTACTTC. Its translation is CASSLELTSGRTGETQYF.

The V gene is TRBV20-1, the J gene TRBJ1-5; 9 nucleotides align to TRBD1. J gave up 11 bases and V 5 bases, and 10 bases lay outside the gene matches. The CDR3 consists of 13 residues. Germline V gene lookup returns CDR1 DFQATT and CDR2 SNEGSKA (reference sequence). CDR3: CSAVRTGASAQHF. DNA for the CDR3: TGCAGTGCTGTTAGGACAGGGGCTTCAGCCCAGCATTTT.

The chain joins TRBV28 to TRBJ1-1; possible D gene TRBD1, 5 bases. The CDR3 is made up of 11 amino acids. The germline gives CDR1 MDHEN, CDR2 SYDVKM. V was shortened by 7 bases and J by 11 bases, with 14 bases between the two germline ends. In DNA, the CDR3 is TGTGCCAGCATCGTTAGGGGTATGGCTTTCTTT. Its translation: CASIVRGMAFF.

V is TRBV25-1 and J is TRBJ2-3, with D unclear. Trimming pared 3 bases from V and 4 bases from J, leaving 20 bases between. CDR3 length: 17 residues. Germline CDR1 is MGHDK and CDR2 is SYGVNS. The CDR3 loop is CASSDLIIRTSPDTQYF. The CDR3 nucleotides are TGTGCCAGCAGTGACCTCATCATAAGGACGTCCCCAGATACGCAGTATTTT.

The chain employs TRBV18 and TRBJ2-7, with TRBD2 matching over 11 bases. Trimming at V came to 3 bases and at J to 0 bases, leaving 4 bases not matched to a gene. This CDR3 is built from 16 residues. Germline CDR1 KGHSH, CDR2 LQKENI. DNA of the CDR3: TGTGCCAGCTCACCGGGACTAGCGGACTTCTCCTACGAGCAGTACTTC. Amino acid sequence: CASSPGLADFSYEQYF.

A few counts support this clonotype. This chain joins TRBV6-6 and TRBJ1-5, with D tentatively TRBD1 (6 bases). There are 14 residues in the CDR3. The germline V and J ends were trimmed by 6 bases and 6 bases, with 15 bases remaining between them. Germline assignment: CDR1 MNHNY and CDR2 SVGAGI (reference sequence). CDR3 coding DNA: TGTGCCAGCAGCCCCGACAGGTGGGTTCAGCCCCAGCATTTT. Its protein product is CASSPDRWVQPQHF.

The chain couples TRBV7-8 to TRBJ1-2; D is unresolved. Deletions cut 2 bases from V and 8 bases from J, with 18 bases between. The germline gives CDR1 SGHVS, CDR2 FQNEAQ. The CDR3 is made up of 15 amino acids. The CDR3 DNA sequence: TGTGCCAGCAGCTTACGTCGACCGGTTGTGAAGGGCTACACCTTC. This gives the protein CASSLRRPVVKGYTF. Variable domain in full (rest from reference TRBV7-8 and TRBJ1-2): GAGVSQSPRYKVAKRGQDVALRCDPISGHVSLFWYQQALGQGPEFLTYFQNEAQLDKSGLPSDRFFAERPEGSVSTLKIQRTQQEDSAVYLCASSLRRPVVKGYTFGSGTRLTVV.

This clonotype occurred a few times. For the CDR3, the DNA is TGTGCCACCAGCGTGGGAGACAGGAAAGAGACCCAGTACTTC. Its protein is CATSVGDRKETQYF. V is TRBV15 and J is TRBJ2-5; D perhaps matches TRBD1 (6 bases). Germline assignment: CDR1 LNHNV and CDR2 YYDKDF (reference sequence). The CDR3 covers 14 residues. Trimming pared 5 bases from V and 3 bases from J, leaving 13 bases between.

This clonotype was observed a few times. The rearrangement links TRBV4-3 to TRBJ2-5; the D gene is possibly TRBD1 (6 bases). The last part of the DNA fits TRBJ2-7 better; the J call may be wrong. This CDR3 region has 15 residues. Looked up from germline, CDR1 is LGHNA and CDR2 is YSLEER. CDR3 region: CASSQDPGQNYEQYF. DNA of the CDR3: TGCGCCAGCAGCCAAGATCCGGGACAAAACTACGAGCAGTACTTC.

The genes are TRBV27 and TRBJ1-5, with D perhaps matching TRBD1 (5 bases). Germline V gene sequence: CDR1 MNHEY, CDR2 SMNVEV (reference sequence). The CDR3 consists of 16 residues. V shed 2 bases and J shed 1 base, with 12 bases lying between them. Written as DNA, the CDR3 is TGTGCCAGCAGTTTAATGGGGCAAGGCAGCAATCAGCCCCAGCATTTT. It translates to CASSLMGQGSNQPQHF.

The gene calls are TRBV7-9 and TRBJ1-4, with D possibly TRBD1 on 5 matching bases. V was clipped by 5 bases and J by 5 bases, with 15 bases between them. The CDR3 sequence is 15 residues long. In germline, CDR1 is SEHNR, CDR2 FQNEAQ (reference sequence). DNA for the CDR3: TGTGCCAGCAGCCCAGGGCAGGACCGCAATGAAAAACTGTTTTTT. Protein product: CASSPGQDRNEKLFF.

This clonotype turned up a few times. This chain joins TRBV29-1 and TRBJ1-3, with D possibly TRBD1 on 5 matching bases. The V gene's germline CDR1 is SQVTM and CDR2 ANQGSEA. V was cut by 5 bases and J by 0 bases, with 17 bases left in between. The CDR3 contains 16 residues. In DNA, the CDR3 is TGCAGCGTTAGGGCGGGGGTCGGTCCCTCTGGAAACACCATATATTTT. Translating it yields CSVRAGVGPSGNTIYF.

This clonotype was detected only a few times. The genes are TRBV4-1 and TRBJ2-7; 12 nucleotides match TRBD2. The V and J ends lost 1 base and 3 bases, in that order; junction bases with no gene match: 4. The CDR3 extends over 16 amino acids. Germline-derived CDR1 and CDR2 are MGHRA and YSYEKL. The CDR3 DNA follows: TGCGCCAGCAGCCAAGGACTAGCGGGGGACTTCTACGAGCAGTACTTC. Its translation is CASSQGLAGDFYEQYF.

The rearrangement uses TRBV5-5 and TRBJ2-7; 7 bases line up with TRBD1. The germline V gene has CDR1 SGHKS and CDR2 YYEKEE (reference sequence). The CDR3 totals 15 residues. The V segment lost 3 bases and the J segment 3 bases; nucleotides outside the gene matches: 9. As DNA, the CDR3 is TGTGCCAGCAGCTACCGCCGGGACAGCAACTACGAGCAGTACTTC. Protein: CASSYRRDSNYEQYF.

This chain uses TRBV5-1 with TRBJ2-5; TRBD1 might be the D (6 bases). Germline-derived CDR1 and CDR2 are SGHRS and YFSETQ. This CDR3 is built from 15 residues. V was pared by 1 base and J by 2 bases, with 12 bases between. CDR3 in DNA: TGCGCCAGCAGCTTGCTCCCAGGGACACAAGAGACCCAGTACTTC. Translated, it gives CASSLLPGTQETQYF. Based on the CDR3 plus reference TRBV5-1 and TRBJ2-5, the full variable domain is KAGVTQTPRYLIKTRGQQVTLSCSPISGHRSVSWYQQTPGQGLQFLFEYFSETQRNKGNFPGRFSGRQFSNSRSEMNVSTLELGDSALYLCASSLLPGTQETQYFGPGTRLLVL.

The chain combines TRBV29-1 with TRBJ2-1; no reliable D call. V lost 4 bases and J lost 6, with 7 bases in between. The CDR3 consists of 11 residues. Looked up from germline, CDR1 is SQVTM and CDR2 is ANQGSEA. The CDR3 region has the DNA TGCAGCGTTGGGGCGCTCAATGAGCAGTTCTTC. Translation: CSVGALNEQFF.

The rearrangement joins TRBV29-1 to TRBJ1-5, with 7 bases matching TRBD1. Losses at the gene ends were 5 bases for V and 3 bases for J; bases not matched to a gene: 7. Per the germline V gene, CDR1 is SQVTM and CDR2 is ANQGSEA. The CDR3 loop spans 14 amino acids. CDR3 loop: CSVSDRYDNQPQHF. The CDR3, as DNA: TGCAGCGTTTCGGACAGGTACGACAATCAGCCCCAGCATTTT.

This chain links TRBV20-1 with TRBJ2-5, with D unresolved. Judging by the DNA end, TRBJ2-1 fits better; the J call may be wrong. Germline values: CDR1 DFQATT, CDR2 SNEGSKA (reference sequence). CDR3 length: 12 residues. CDR3 DNA sequence: TGCAGTGCCGAAAGGACGCTTCTGGAGCAGTTCTTC. Translated, it gives CSAERTLLEQFF.

V usage is TRBV6-5 and J usage is TRBJ1-2; perhaps TRBD1 as D (5 bases). The CDR3 is made up of 12 amino acids. The germline gives CDR1 MNHEY, CDR2 SVGAGI. Trimming pared 7 bases from V and 4 bases from J, leaving 10 bases between. CDR3 protein: CASMGGFYGYTF. The CDR3 DNA reads TGTGCCAGCATGGGGGGATTCTATGGCTACACCTTC.

This clonotype was picked up many times. The V call is TRBV28, the J call TRBJ2-7; weak D call: TRBD2 (7 bases). V was cut by 3 bases and J by 7 bases, with 16 bases left in between. Germline-derived CDR1 and CDR2 are MDHEN and SYDVKM. CDR3 length: 14 residues. The CDR3 spells CASSLEGGPGEQYF. The CDR3 coding sequence is TGTGCCAGCAGTTTGGAGGGGGGGCCAGGGGAGCAGTACTTC. Looking up the rest from reference TRBV28 and TRBJ2-7 gives the full variable domain: DVKVTQSSRYLVKRTGEKVFLECVQDMDHENMFWYRQDPGLGLRLIYFSYDVKMKEKGDIPEGYSVSREKKERFSLILESASTNQTSMYLCASSLEGGPGEQYFGPGTRLTVT.

The chain carries TRBV30 and TRBJ2-5, with D unclear. Gene TRBJ2-7 matches the end of the DNA better, so the J call may be wrong. This CDR3 comprises 13 residues. Germline V gene data show CDR1 as GTSNPN and CDR2 as SVGIG (reference sequence). The CDR3 is CAWSVLGHYEQYF. The DNA of the CDR3 is TGTGCCTGGAGTGTACTCGGGCACTACGAGCAGTACTTC.

This clonotype was recorded at least ten times. The genes are TRBV29-1 and TRBJ2-7, with 7 bases identical to TRBD1. Unmatched junction bases numbered 1, after V lost 7 bases and J lost 1 base. Per germline, CDR1 SQVTM and CDR2 ANQGSEA. The CDR3 has 11 amino acids. CDR3 nucleotide sequence: TGCAGCGCGACAGGGTCCTACGAGCAGTACTTC. Protein: CSATGSYEQYF.

The chain combines TRBV29-1 with TRBJ2-3; D unresolved. Germline V gives CDR1 SQVTM, CDR2 ANQGSEA. The V end was cut by 5 bases, the J end by 2 bases, with 11 bases between. The CDR3 has 13 amino acids. The CDR3 is CSVLPGATDTQYF. As DNA, the CDR3 is TGCAGCGTTCTGCCTGGTGCCACAGATACGCAGTATTTT.